This TCR beta chain was recorded in a study of cytomegalovirus exposure and HLA in healthy donors (dated by TCRdb to about 2017). Regarding the research as a whole: An earlier analysis of roughly 630 of the donors reported 250 to 350 Gb of sequence data and approximately 110 million unique TCR beta sequences from roughly 180 million T cells. Donor age, sex, ethnicity and CMV serostatus were compiled alongside the repertoire data. An early release covering some 640 HLA-typed donors comprised about 320 gigabases of sequencing data and around 86 million unique TCR sequences. The study profiled the T cell repertoires of 550 to 700 subjects by immunosequencing and related them to cytomegalovirus serostatus. To predict cytomegalovirus infection status, the study combined high-throughput TCR immunosequencing, statistical association of individual TCRs with disease status, and machine learning. In the later analysis, no new phenotypic data were used to find candidate immune exposures; instead, reliance was placed on TCR beta sequences and their occurrence across donors. The number of typed donors differed by locus: about 620-640 for A, B, C, DRB1 and DQB1; some 500 for DQA1; fewer than 610 for DPA1; and 400 to 480 for DPB1. Across 398 genotyped donors of the cohort, an average of roughly 250,000 unique TCR beta nucleotide sequences per donor were sequenced, and 15% to 20% of those sequences were non-productive. In an earlier analysis of 587 of the donors, high-throughput TCR beta sequencing was used to judge whether each TCR beta V gene segment behaved as functional or pseudogenic. The aim of the study was to test whether cataloging public T cell receptors could identify signatures of past pathogen exposure. Class I and class II HLA loci were covered by the typing at four-digit resolution. A later genetic analysis took genome-wide SNP genotypes for 398 of the 666 donors and used that subset as a discovery cohort. Besides the first cohort of approximately 670 subjects, a separate validation cohort made up of about 120 different subjects was used. In a later analysis, previously published TCR beta repertoires from some 640 donors were re-analyzed and high-resolution HLA genotyping was added so that TCR occurrence patterns could be studied. Every discovery cohort repertoire had been produced on one sequencing platform. Of the approximately 400 genotyped donors, approximately 82% fell in the genetic ancestry cluster associated with self-reported Caucasian donors. Roughly five DR-DQ haplotypes were treated as single units for association and clustering because of strong linkage in the cohort. On the study overall, not on this receptor specifically: Specific HLA alleles were associated with some 15,000 TCR beta sequences at a false discovery rate of 0.05 in a later analysis. For the cohort, immune exposure information was limited to CMV serostatus. According to a later analysis, TCR association rates differed among HLA loci, with DRB1 alleles showing the most associated TCRs and HLA-C alleles showing the fewest. Broadly in line with IMGT annotations, most TCR beta V segments showed up in productive rearrangements about 87% or about 30% of the time in an earlier analysis of a few hundred of the donors. A further reported finding was that TCR beta sequences accurately predicted the HLA-A and HLA-B alleles for most subjects in the first cohort. Because HLA typing was unavailable for some donors at each locus, only the typed subset was used in association tests. The presence/absence analyses assumed that sequencing depth was roughly uniform across donors, and that assumption may not be true. The study listed 150 to 200 TCR beta chains as associated with cytomegalovirus. The classifier was reported to diagnose cytomegalovirus status with high specificity and sensitivity in both the original and validation cohorts. While some public TCRs were present in many individuals, most TCR sequences turned up only very rarely across donors. A cluster of highly shared sequence variants was judged likely to represent a technical artifact of the sequencing pipeline. In this cohort, only TCR beta chains were sequenced, and detectable features were limited by the absence of alpha or paired-chain data. A later genetic analysis reported fewer N-insertions in productive TCRs among donors in an Asian-associated ancestry cluster than the roughly 700-donor mean. According to a later analysis, parvovirus B19, influenza, CMV and Epstein-Barr virus appeared linked to several top co-occurrence clusters. Seventeen rarely observed V segments, including chromosome 9 orphons, were excluded from the earlier analysis of some 590 of the donors because counts were too low. In vitro tests confirmed that three of the cytomegalovirus-associated TCR beta chains recognize cytomegalovirus antigens. The authors suggested that the approach could potentially be generalized to other disease states and immunological phenotypes. Linkage disequilibrium might explain the correlated functional status among segregating V segments, but an unknown experimental factor could not be excluded. V-gene and J-gene trimming of TCR beta chains was associated with a missense DCLRE1C variant in a later genetic analysis, and the association was replicated in an independent cohort. In a later analysis, most CMV-associated TCR beta chains were found to appear HLA-restricted, with HLA associations seemingly driven largely by CMV exposure. When HLA alleles, especially DR and DQ, strongly co-occurred, TCR associations were difficult to assign to individual alleles. In a later analysis, HLA-associated TCR beta chains showed more clonal expansion and lower generation probabilities than non-associated chains that were equally common.

The cohort consisted of 600 to 750 healthy bone marrow donors. At the time of sampling, every cohort member was nominally healthy, though immune exposures that went unrecorded were likely present. The donor tested CMV seronegative and was one of the 352 seronegative cohort members. Each donor provided a peripheral blood sample, and peripheral blood mononuclear cells were used for TCR beta sequencing. Genomic DNA extraction from the blood cell samples was performed with the Qiagen DNeasy Blood Extraction Kit. To prepare the library, the immunoSEQ multiplex PCR assay was applied. For the multiplex PCR, a mixture combining 60 forward primers for TCR Vbeta segments and 13 reverse primers for TCR Jbeta segments was used. Amplification of the CDR3 region of rearranged TCR beta genes was performed with a multiplex PCR assay on genomic DNA. The Illumina HiSeq System was used to sequence the amplified TCR beta libraries as 87-base-pair reads. As for how the authors treated the data: A later analysis tallied about 77 million unique TCR beta chains across the 550 to 850 repertoires, and about 12 million of those chains were shared by two or more donors. Raw reads were error-corrected and collapsed into unique sequences by a nearest-neighbor algorithm in which closely related sequences were merged to remove PCR and sequencing errors. V, D and J gene segments were assigned by aligning CDR3 sequences to IMGT reference sequences. Each retained sequence needed at least a six-nucleotide match to both a V gene segment and a J gene segment. Rearrangements were classified as productive when the CDR3 lacked stop codons and remained in frame with V and J, and all other rearrangements were classified as non-productive. Following IMGT convention, CDR3 was defined as the stretch from the second conserved V-encoded cysteine to the conserved J-encoded phenylalanine. In an earlier analysis of more than 550 of the donors, sequences lacking an unambiguous match to a single V gene segment were excluded. In an earlier analysis of some 590 of the donors, a V segment was called functional when productive rearrangements were above 56.7%, and segregating when the standard deviation between donors exceeded 5%. To diagnose cytomegalovirus status from the catalog of TCR beta chain sequences, a statistical classification framework was built. In a later analysis, V and J genes were assigned by comparing TCR nucleotide sequences against IMGT/GENE-DB human TR gene sequences. The TCRdist pipeline was used in a later analysis to assign CDR3 sequences and most-parsimonious VDJ recombination scenarios. In a later analysis, each TCR beta chain was defined by its CDR3 amino acid sequence together with its V-gene family, and reads without a unique V-gene family were excluded. In a later analysis, 450 to 600 highly shared, low-generation-probability nucleotide sequences were removed to address suspected cross-contamination and a sequencing artifact. In a later analysis, a clonal expansion index for each public chain was calculated from normalized within-repertoire ranks of inferred template counts. A later analysis computed generation probabilities with a VDJ recombination model fitted to out-of-frame rearrangements, and checked the results against IGoR. Hypergeometric tests were used in a later analysis to score TCR-TCR, TCR-HLA and TCR-CMV co-occurrence, with a repertoire-size bias correction applied to the TCR pairs. In a later analysis, false discovery rates were estimated by permuting HLA or CMV assignments 20 times. In a later analysis, co-occurring TCRs were grouped with DBSCAN, and TCRdist sequence similarity was added when clustering was performed within HLA-allele-positive subsets. Repertoires with fewer than 30,000 or more than 120,000 public chains were left out of co-occurrence clustering, as were about five repertoires with anomalous nucleotide sharing. Held by TCRdb, this immuneACCESS table contains in-frame sequences only and omits some clones. Under half of the omission traces to an unresolved V gene where checked; the cause of the rest is unknown. The V and J calls and clone size come from that table; D and trimming were worked out from the DNA. Within this sample are fewer than 200,000 clones, with about 80% of them counted one time only. The ten biggest clones cover under 2.5% of the sample.

Comments on this clone: Its antigen remains unidentified. Base qualities are not provided; no much larger clone lies one nucleotide away.

Sequencing input: PBMCs. The sequence was collected from a man aged 35 to 55 in good health and CMV-seronegative.

The DNA reads as follows: TGTGCCAGCAGCTTATTCCCCCCTACGGGACTAGCGGGGAATGAGCAGTTCTTC. Its protein reads: CASSLFPPTGLAGNEQFF. The chain links TRBV7-2 with TRBJ2-1, with 13 bases in between that match TRBD2. The germline V gene encodes CDR1 SGHTA and CDR2 FQGNSA. After removal of 2 bases from V and 7 bases from J, the junction retains 11 bases not matched to a gene. Its CDR3 holds 18 amino acids, cysteine through phenylalanine. The read is trimmed to its CDR3 DNA, 54 bases read in frame from base 1.